The 26 T cell receptor beta chains below come from one sample, sequenced in a study of cytomegalovirus exposure and HLA in healthy donors. Primers: 60 Vbeta forward and 13 Jbeta reverse. Method: immunoSEQ multiplex PCR; TCRdb's copy keeps in-frame clones and lacks some. The table includes under 200,000 clones, roughly 82% detected once. The sample comprised PBMCs. Receptors were obtained from a girl aged 10 to 17 in good health and CMV-seropositive.

This clone was seen a few times. The V gene is TRBV10-2, the J gene TRBJ2-3; 8 positions match TRBD2. This CDR3 contains 17 residues. The ends lost 0 bases at V and 1 base at J; junction bases unmatched: 6. The germline V gene has CDR1 WSHSY and CDR2 SAAADI. The DNA for the CDR3 is TGCGCCAGCAGTGAGTCAATAGCGGGATGGGGCACAGATACGCAGTATTTT. It codes for CASSESIAGWGTDTQYF.

This clone showed up many times. This rearrangement joins TRBV5-1 to TRBJ1-1, with D perhaps matching TRBD1 (6 bases). The V and J ends lost 0 bases and 8 bases respectively, with 8 bases between them. This CDR3 region has 12 residues. Germline V CDR1 and CDR2: SGHRS, YFSETQ. CDR3 nucleotide sequence: TGCGCCAGCAGCTTGGTCAGGGGCGAAGCTTTCTTT. It translates to CASSLVRGEAFF.

The rearrangement uses TRBV5-1 and TRBJ2-3; 7 bases align to TRBD2. The V segment lost 4 bases and the J segment 11 bases; nucleotides outside the gene matches: 13. Germline V gene data show CDR1 as SGHRS and CDR2 as YFSETQ. The CDR3 runs 14 residues. The CDR3 sequence: CASSVPPGTGGQYF. The CDR3 DNA is TGCGCCAGCAGCGTCCCGCCTGGGACGGGGGGGCAGTATTTT.

This clone has only a few counts. This rearrangement joins TRBV6-5 to TRBJ1-1, with TRBD1 as a possible D gene (5 bases). Germline V gene data show CDR1 as MNHEY and CDR2 as SVGAGI. The CDR3 sequence is 14 residues long. Trimming cost V 0 bases and J 4 bases, with 9 bases left between them. The CDR3 region is CASSYSFRATEAFF. DNA for the CDR3: TGTGCCAGCAGTTACTCGTTCAGGGCCACTGAAGCTTTCTTT.

This clone was seen only a few times. The V gene is TRBV5-5, the J gene TRBJ1-4; D is possibly TRBD1 (6 bases). The ends were cut back, 3 bases at V and 3 bases at J, with 9 bases in the middle. The CDR3 length is 14 residues. The germline V gene encodes CDR1 SGHKS and CDR2 YYEKEE (reference sequence). The CDR3 sequence is CASSSQGANEKLFF. The CDR3 coding sequence is TGTGCCAGCAGCTCACAGGGCGCTAATGAAAAACTGTTTTTT.

This clone occurred a few times. The rearrangement joins TRBV28 to TRBJ1-2; no clear D gene. The CDR3 sequence is 13 residues long. V lost 5 bases and J 3 bases, leaving 10 bases between the germline ends. Germline values: CDR1 MDHEN, CDR2 SYDVKM. Written as DNA, the CDR3 is TGTGCCAGCAGTATCGGGCGGGACTATGGCTACACCTTC. Its translation is CASSIGRDYGYTF.

The count of this clone is one. V usage is TRBV5-1 and J usage is TRBJ1-3; 9 bases map to TRBD1. The CDR3 consists of 17 residues. CDR1 is SGHRS and CDR2 is YFSETQ in the germline V gene. The ends lost 4 bases at V and 4 bases at J; junction bases unmatched: 12. The CDR3 sequence is CASSPRTGVRGGNTIYF. As DNA, the CDR3 is TGCGCCAGCAGCCCTAGGACAGGGGTTCGTGGAGGAAACACCATATATTTT.

The V gene is TRBV27, the J gene TRBJ2-1, with 14 bases aligning to TRBD2. In germline, CDR1 is MNHEY, CDR2 SMNVEV (reference sequence). The CDR3 covers 18 residues. V was clipped by 5 bases and J by 5 bases; unmatched bases: 11. As DNA, the CDR3 is TGTGCCAGCAGTCGCCGACTAGCGGGAGGGGAGATAGACAATGAGCAGTTCTTC. Translation gives CASSRRLAGGEIDNEQFF.

This clone was seen only a few times. V usage is TRBV7-9 and J usage is TRBJ1-3; 7 nucleotides line up with TRBD1. The CDR3 has 15 amino acids. The V and J ends lost 6 bases and 4 bases, in that order; junction bases with no gene match: 9. Germline assignment: CDR1 SEHNR and CDR2 FQNEAQ (reference sequence). The CDR3 nucleotides are TGTGCCAGCAGTCTAACAGGGGAGACGGGAAACACCATATATTTT. Translation gives CASSLTGETGNTIYF. Using reference TRBV7-9 and TRBJ1-3 for the parts outside the CDR3, the full variable domain is DTGVSQNPRHKITKRGQNVTFRCDPISEHNRLYWYRQTLGQGPEFLTYFQNEAQLEKSRLLSDRFSAERPKGSFSTLEIQRTEQGDSAMYLCASSLTGETGNTIYFGEGSWLTVV.

In this sample, this clone turned up once. The genes are TRBV7-8 and TRBJ1-2, with D possibly matching TRBD1 (5 bases). With 2 bases removed from V and 6 bases from J, the gap between germline ends came to 13 bases. Germline assignment: CDR1 SGHVS and CDR2 FQNEAQ. The CDR3 is made up of 14 amino acids. CDR3 in DNA: TGTGCCAGCAGCTTAACCCGACAGCGTAATGGCTACACCTTC. As protein: CASSLTRQRNGYTF.

V usage is TRBV14 and J usage is TRBJ2-2; D may be TRBD2 (6 bases). The V end lost 1 base, the J end lost 8 bases, and 14 bases lay between the germline ends. This CDR3 region has 15 residues. The V gene's germline CDR1 is SGHDN and CDR2 FVKESK. Written as DNA, the CDR3 is TGTGCCAGCAGCCAAGCCCCCCGGGGGTTTGGGGAGCTGTTTTTT. Translation: CASSQAPRGFGELFF.

The rearrangement uses TRBV6-5 and TRBJ1-5; maybe TRBD1 (5 bases). CDR3 length equals 14 residues. Trimming shortened V by 6 bases and J by 3 bases, and 12 bases separated the two germline ends. Germline V CDR1 and CDR2: MNHEY, SVGAGI. CDR3 amino acids: CASRRDSSNQPQHF. In DNA form, the CDR3 reads TGTGCCAGCAGACGAGACAGCTCCAATCAGCCCCAGCATTTT.

This clone was picked up a small number of times. The chain employs TRBV6-5 and TRBJ2-7, with no clear D. The CDR3 spans 14 residues. CDR1 is MNHEY, CDR2 SVGAGI, per germline. V shed 5 bases and J shed 3 bases, with 14 bases lying between them. CDR3 amino acids: CASSPPGTYYEQYF. In DNA, the CDR3 is TGTGCCAGCAGTCCACCGGGTACCTACTACGAGCAGTACTTC.

This chain links TRBV2 with TRBJ2-3; 9 bases are a match to TRBD2. This CDR3 is built from 14 residues. The J segment lost 1 base and the V segment lost 7 bases, leaving 3 bases of the junction unmatched. CDR1 is SNHLY, CDR2 FYNNEI, per germline. As DNA, the CDR3 is TGTGCCAGCATCCGGACTAGCGGCACAGATACGCAGTATTTT. Encoded protein: CASIRTSGTDTQYF. Using reference TRBV2 and TRBJ2-3 for the parts outside the CDR3, the full variable domain is EPEVTQTPSHQVTQMGQEVILRCVPISNHLYFYWYRQILGQKVEFLVSFYNNEISEKSEIFDDQFSVERPDGSNFTLKIRSTKLEDSAMYFCASIRTSGTDTQYFGPGTRLTVL.

This sequence joins TRBV27 and TRBJ2-7; D remains unclear. Trimming left V 3 bases short and J 3 bases short, with 12 bases between. The CDR3 has 14 amino acids. The germline CDR1 and CDR2 sequences are MNHEY and SMNVEV (reference sequence). CDR3 residues: CASSFSNSLYEQYF. DNA of the CDR3: TGTGCCAGCAGTTTTAGTAACAGTCTCTACGAGCAGTACTTC.

The CDR3 spells CASGRQGSYEQYF. DNA of the CDR3: TGTGCCAGCGGTCGACAGGGCTCCTACGAGCAGTACTTC. This sequence joins TRBV11-3 and TRBJ2-7; TRBD1 agrees at 7 bases. V was clipped by 8 bases and J by 0 bases; unmatched bases: 4. Germline CDR1 reads SGHNT; CDR2 reads YENEEA. There are 13 residues in the CDR3.

The chain uses TRBV28 and TRBJ2-3; 8 bases map to TRBD1. V lost 4 bases, J lost 5 bases, and 5 bases stayed unmatched. The V gene's germline CDR1 is MDHEN and CDR2 SYDVKM. The CDR3 sequence is 14 residues long. CDR3 residues: CASSSGQGRDTQYF. CDR3 sequence (DNA): TGTGCCAGCAGTTCAGGACAGGGAAGAGATACGCAGTATTTT.

The V call is TRBV7-3, the J call TRBJ2-5; 7 nucleotides agree with TRBD2. The J segment lost 4 bases and the V segment lost 5 bases, leaving 4 bases of the junction unmatched. The germline gives CDR1 SGHTA, CDR2 FQGTGA. The CDR3 is 13 residues long. CDR3 protein: CASSRGLGETQYF. The DNA for the CDR3 is TGTGCCAGCAGCCGAGGACTAGGAGAGACCCAGTACTTC.

Notes on this clone: A read error may produce the germline difference seen at one junction end. This sequence joins TRBV7-7 and TRBJ2-5; D gene uncertain. CDR1 and CDR2 from the germline V gene are SSHAT and FNYEAQ (reference sequence). The length of the CDR3 is 14 residues. The CDR3 protein is CASSLEHLQETQYF. The CDR3 DNA reads TGTGCTAGCAGCTTAGAACATCTGCAAGAGACCCAGTACTTC. The full variable domain, completed using reference TRBV7-7 and TRBJ2-5, is GAGVSQSPRYKVTKRGQDVTLRCDPISSHATLYWYQQALGQGPEFLTYFNYEAQPDKSGLPSDRFSAERPEGSISTLTIQRTEQRDSAMYRCASSLEHLQETQYFGPGTRLLVL.

The CDR3 DNA follows: TGTGCCAGCAGTGAACTTCCAGGAATTAACTATGGCTACACCTTC. It is translated as CASSELPGINYGYTF. This rearrangement joins TRBV6-1 to TRBJ1-2, with D hard to call. V shed 2 bases and J shed 1 base, with 11 bases lying between them. Germline CDR1 is MNHNS and CDR2 is SASEGT. The CDR3 extends over 15 amino acids.

The rearrangement links TRBV5-1 to TRBJ2-7; weak D call: TRBD1 (6 bases). CDR1 and CDR2 from the germline V gene are SGHRS and YFSETQ. This CDR3 contains 14 residues. Trimming shortened V by 4 bases and J by 5 bases, and 16 bases separated the two germline ends. This CDR3 is CASSVVGQGHEQYF. The CDR3 nucleotides are TGCGCCAGCAGCGTCGTGGGCCAGGGGCACGAGCAGTACTTC.

This clone has just one count. The V call is TRBV18, the J call TRBJ1-2, with 8 bases fitting TRBD1. Germline loops: CDR1 KGHSH, CDR2 LQKENI. J was trimmed by 4 bases and V by 3 bases; bases with no gene match: 4. CDR3 length equals 14 residues. The CDR3 nucleotides are TGTGCCAGCTCACCCGGACAGGGTATCTATGGCTACACCTTC. It translates to CASSPGQGIYGYTF.

This chain connects TRBV5-1 to TRBJ1-4; D might be TRBD1 (5 bases). Germline V gene lookup returns CDR1 SGHRS and CDR2 YFSETQ. With 6 bases removed from V and 0 bases from J, the gap between germline ends came to 9 bases. This CDR3 has 14 amino acids. CDR3 DNA sequence: TGCGCCAGCACCCGGGGGACAACTAATGAAAAACTGTTTTTT. It yields the protein CASTRGTTNEKLFF.

V usage is TRBV18 and J usage is TRBJ2-6, with TRBD1 matching 9 bases. CDR3 length: 15 residues. Germline assignment: CDR1 KGHSH and CDR2 LQKENI. V dropped 5 bases and J dropped 8; count of bases not matched to a gene: 7. The CDR3 loop reads CASSAGTGSTNVLTF. CDR3 bases: TGTGCCAGCTCAGCCGGGACAGGGAGTACCAACGTCCTGACTTTC.

This clone has just a few counts. The rearrangement joins TRBV28 to TRBJ1-3; weak D call: TRBD1 (6 bases). Germline V gives CDR1 MDHEN, CDR2 SYDVKM. The CDR3 totals 14 residues. Trimming removed 7 bases from V and 5 bases from J, with 15 bases in between. The CDR3 here is CASNDFQGRNTIYF. CDR3 nucleotides: TGTGCCAGCAATGACTTTCAGGGGAGAAACACCATATATTTT.

The chain links TRBV30 to TRBJ2-1, with no clear D. V lost 0 bases and J lost 13, with 13 bases in between. Germline CDR1 is GTSNPN and CDR2 is SVGIG (reference sequence). CDR3 length equals 12 residues. CDR3 protein: CAWSVTEEFQFF. CDR3 sequence (DNA): TGTGCCTGGAGTGTAACCGAGGAATTTCAGTTCTTC.